The sequence of this TCR beta chain was determined in a study of Graves' ophthalmopathy and Graves' hyperthyroidism. Background on the study: Blood was drawn at initial diagnosis, before any treatment.

This CDR3 comprises 15 residues. Germline CDR1 reads SGHKS; CDR2 reads YYEKEE (reference sequence). The V and J ends lost 7 bases and 1 base, in that order; junction bases with no gene match: 2. This clonotype was counted between two and nine times. What it recognizes is unknown. Ophthalmopathy not arising within 18 months of follow-up defined hyperthyroidism as stable. Study-level points and caveats: A model built from 13 signatures distinguished ophthalmopathy from stable hyperthyroidism with 85% to 90% sensitivity and approximately 82% specificity.

RNA served as the template for amplifying TCR beta CDR3 regions. Scientists carried out first-round RT-PCR using HTBI primers and then a second-round multiplex PCR. Each CDR3 protein is one row after TCRdb ran MiXCR on the multiplex PCR reads. The profile shows hundreds of thousands of distinct CDR3 sequences, 20% to 25% of them singletons. The receptor comes from a young woman with stable Graves' hyperthyroidism. Some clones in this sample may be carry-over from other donors' samples. This rearrangement joins TRBV5-5 to TRBJ2-5; 15 nucleotides match TRBD2. Source material: peripheral blood. The CDR3 nucleotides read TGTGCCAGCCGGACTAGCGGGAGGGTCCAAGAGACCCAGTACTTC. It translates to CASRTSGRVQETQYF.